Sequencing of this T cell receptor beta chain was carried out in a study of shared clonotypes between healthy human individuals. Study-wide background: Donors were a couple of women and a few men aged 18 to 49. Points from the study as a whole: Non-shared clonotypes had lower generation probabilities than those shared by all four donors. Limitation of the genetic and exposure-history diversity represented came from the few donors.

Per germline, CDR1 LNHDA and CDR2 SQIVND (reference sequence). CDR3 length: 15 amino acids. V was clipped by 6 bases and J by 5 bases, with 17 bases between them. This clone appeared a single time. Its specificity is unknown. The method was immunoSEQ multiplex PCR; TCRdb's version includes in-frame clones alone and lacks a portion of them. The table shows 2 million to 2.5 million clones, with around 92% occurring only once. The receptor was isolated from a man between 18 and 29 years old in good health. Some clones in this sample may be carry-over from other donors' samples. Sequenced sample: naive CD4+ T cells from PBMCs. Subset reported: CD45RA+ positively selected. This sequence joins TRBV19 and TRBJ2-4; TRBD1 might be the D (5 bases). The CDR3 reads CASRSPYRGQNIQYF. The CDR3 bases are TGTGCCAGTAGATCCCCGTATAGGGGCCAAAACATTCAGTACTTC.